These 28 T cell receptor beta chains share one sample of origin, sequenced in a study of cytomegalovirus exposure and HLA in healthy donors (dated by TCRdb to about 2017). Preparation of the library involved the immunoSEQ multiplex PCR assay. For the multiplex PCR, a mixture combining 60 forward primers for TCR Vbeta segments and 13 reverse primers for TCR Jbeta segments was used. What TCRdb holds here is the immuneACCESS table cut down to in-frame rearrangements. Part of the clones is not present; checked against another copy, under half of the missing clones reflect an unresolved V gene, and the others are unexplained. In this sample the table shows 120,000 or so clones, around four fifths of which occur a single time. The ten largest make up about a tenth of the sample. The specimen was PBMCs. These receptor sequences come from a man in his thirties or forties in good health and CMV-seropositive.

V usage is TRBV5-1 and J usage is TRBJ2-5; 8 nucleotides agree with TRBD2. The CDR3 has 13 amino acids. Germline CDR1 SGHRS, CDR2 YFSETQ. The V gene end was trimmed by 2 bases and the J gene end by 5 bases; junction bases not matched to a gene: 2. For the CDR3, the DNA is TGCGCCAGCAGCTTAGGCGGGAGGGAGACCCAGTACTTC. Amino acids: CASSLGGRETQYF. The variable domain in full, completed from reference TRBV5-1 and TRBJ2-5, reads KAGVTQTPRYLIKTRGQQVTLSCSPISGHRSVSWYQQTPGQGLQFLFEYFSETQRNKGNFPGRFSGRQFSNSRSEMNVSTLELGDSALYLCASSLGGRETQYFGPGTRLLVL.

The rearrangement joins TRBV28 to TRBJ1-5; 7 bases map to TRBD1. There are 18 residues in the CDR3. The V and J ends lost 8 bases and 2 bases, in that order; junction bases with no gene match: 18. Germline V gene sequence: CDR1 MDHEN, CDR2 SYDVKM. CDR3 residues: CASPLINAPGTGNQPQHF. CDR3 sequence (DNA): TGTGCCAGCCCTTTGATCAATGCACCCGGGACAGGCAATCAGCCCCAGCATTTT.

V usage is TRBV28 and J usage is TRBJ2-7; D is unclear. V was pared by 2 bases and J by 6 bases, with 8 bases between. The CDR3 is made up of 12 amino acids. Germline loops: CDR1 MDHEN, CDR2 SYDVKM. CDR3 sequence reads: CASSLVRGEQYF. DNA of the CDR3: TGTGCCAGCAGTTTAGTCAGAGGCGAGCAGTACTTC.

The chain employs TRBV2 and TRBJ2-7; D may be TRBD2 (5 bases). The V gene's germline CDR1 is SNHLY and CDR2 FYNNEI. Trimming shortened V by 4 bases and J by 6 bases, and 10 bases separated the two germline ends. CDR3 length equals 12 residues. The CDR3 region is CASSGVASEQYF. CDR3 in DNA: TGTGCCAGCAGTGGAGTAGCGAGCGAGCAGTACTTC.

The V and J genes are TRBV7-9 and TRBJ2-1; tentative D call: TRBD2 (6 bases). Germline V gene data show CDR1 as SEHNR and CDR2 as FQNEAQ (reference sequence). V shed 2 bases and J shed 6 bases, with 14 bases lying between them. The CDR3 extends over 15 amino acids. The CDR3 nucleotides are TGTGCCAGCAGCTTATGGGCGGGACGCACCAATGAGCAGTTCTTC. Translation gives CASSLWAGRTNEQFF.

This sequence joins TRBV21-1 and TRBJ2-3; the D call in the table, TRBD2, was not verified against the DNA. TRBV21-1 is an annotated pseudogene. The CDR3 spans 17 residues. DNA of the CDR3: TGTGCCAGCAGCAATGGTCAAGTAAGCGGGGTCACAGATACGCAGTATTTT. It yields the protein CASSNGQVSGVTDTQYF.

V and J are TRBV6-6 and TRBJ2-7, with 9 nucleotides matching TRBD1. The V gene's germline CDR1 is MNHNY and CDR2 SVGAGI (reference sequence). The CDR3 loop spans 14 amino acids. With 8 bases clipped from V and 6 bases from J, the junction kept 11 bases outside the gene matches. The CDR3 region is CASQEQGATLEQYF. DNA of the CDR3: TGTGCCAGCCAGGAACAGGGGGCTACCCTCGAGCAGTACTTC.

The chain employs TRBV9 and TRBJ1-2, with TRBD1 matching over 8 bases. CDR3 length: 15 residues. Germline V gene lookup returns CDR1 SGDLS and CDR2 YYNGEE. The junction had 9 bases not matched to a gene; V was cut back by 0 bases and J by 8 bases. CDR3 nucleotides: TGTGCCAGCAGCGTAGCTTTTGGGGCAGGGGGCGGCTACACCTTC. Its translation: CASSVAFGAGGGYTF.

This clone has just a few counts. The J gene is TRBJ1-2, the V gene TRBV4-3; no firm D call. The V gene lost 1 base and the J gene lost 2 bases, with 17 bases spanning the gap. The CDR3 is made up of 17 amino acids. The germline CDR1 and CDR2 sequences are LGHNA and YSLEER. As DNA, the CDR3 is TGCGCCAGCAGCCAAGGGTTGTTGGCAGGCACCAACTATGGCTACACCTTC. It specifies CASSQGLLAGTNYGYTF.

The rearrangement links TRBV9 to TRBJ1-1; 8 nucleotides line up with TRBD1. The CDR3 has 16 amino acids. CDR1 is SGDLS and CDR2 is YYNGEE in the germline V gene. The V gene end was trimmed by 0 bases and the J gene end by 1 base; junction bases not matched to a gene: 5. As DNA, the CDR3 is TGTGCCAGCAGCGTAGTCCCGACAGGGGCGAACACTGAAGCTTTCTTT. Translated, it gives CASSVVPTGANTEAFF.

V and J are TRBV10-3 and TRBJ2-6; D is possibly TRBD1 (5 bases). CDR3 length: 15 residues. Germline V gives CDR1 ENHRY, CDR2 SYGVKD. Between the trimmed V and J ends, which lost 3 bases and 3 bases, there was a span of 9 bases. The CDR3 nucleotides are TGTGCCATCAGTGATCAGGGAAGTGGGGCCAACGTCCTGACTTTC. The encoded protein is CAISDQGSGANVLTF.

This clone appeared once. The chain has TRBV6-1 and TRBJ1-2; 11 nucleotides agree with TRBD1. V was clipped by 7 bases and J by 4 bases; unmatched bases: 8. The CDR3 runs 15 residues. CDR1 MNHNS and CDR2 SASEGT come from the germline V gene. This CDR3 reads CASTEGTGGIYGYTF. The CDR3 nucleotides are TGTGCCAGCACCGAAGGGACAGGGGGTATCTATGGCTACACCTTC.

The V gene is TRBV18, the J gene TRBJ2-2; TRBD1 aligns across 9 bases. J lost 5 bases, V lost 6 bases, and 10 bases had no gene match. Germline V gene sequence: CDR1 KGHSH, CDR2 LQKENI. The CDR3 contains 16 residues. CDR3 loop: CASSSPGTGWTGELFF. CDR3 DNA sequence: TGTGCCAGCTCGTCCCCAGGGACAGGGTGGACCGGGGAGCTGTTTTTT.

This chain uses TRBV29-1 with TRBJ2-3; the D gene is possibly TRBD1 (5 bases). Germline CDR1 reads SQVTM; CDR2 reads ANQGSEA. With 3 bases removed from V and 8 bases from J, the gap between germline ends came to 15 bases. This CDR3 spans 13 amino acids. In DNA, the CDR3 is TGCAGCGTTGAGGGGCAGGCGGCTGGTACGCAGTATTTT. Its translation: CSVEGQAAGTQYF.

In regard to this clone: In the same sample, other DNA sequences code for this CDR3. V and J are TRBV4-3 and TRBJ2-1; 8 positions match TRBD2. The V gene end was trimmed by 1 base and the J gene end by 3 bases; junction bases not matched to a gene: 5. CDR1 is LGHNA, CDR2 YSLEER, per germline. This CDR3 has 16 residues. CDR3 sequence: CASSQALAGYYNEQFF. CDR3 nucleotides: TGCGCCAGCAGCCAAGCCCTAGCGGGTTACTACAATGAGCAGTTCTTC.

The chain employs TRBV27 and TRBJ1-2; TRBD1 aligns across 7 bases. CDR3 size: 12 residues. Germline CDR1 MNHEY, CDR2 SMNVEV (reference sequence). The ends lost 5 bases at V and 5 bases at J; junction bases unmatched: 2. This CDR3 is CASSEQGYGYTF. DNA for the CDR3: TGTGCCAGCAGTGAACAGGGGTATGGCTACACCTTC.

The sample holds one count of this clone. The chain is built from TRBV30 and TRBJ2-1; possibly TRBD2 for D (7 bases). V lost 1 base, J lost 4 bases, and 14 bases lay in between. The length of the CDR3 is 15 residues. The germline V gene encodes CDR1 GTSNPN and CDR2 SVGIG (reference sequence). This chain's CDR3 is CAWSGGLAVYNEQFF. CDR3 coding DNA: TGTGCCTGGAGTGGGGGGCTAGCGGTATACAATGAGCAGTTCTTC.

This sequence joins TRBV11-2 and TRBJ2-1; 8 nucleotides match TRBD2. The junction had 9 bases not matched to a gene; V was cut back by 4 bases and J by 1 base. This CDR3 contains 17 residues. CDR1 SGHAT and CDR2 FQNNGV come from the germline V gene. The CDR3 coding sequence is TGTGCCAGCAGCTCGGGAGGGCCTAGCCAGTCCTACAATGAGCAGTTCTTC. Translation gives CASSSGGPSQSYNEQFF.

This rearrangement joins TRBV7-9 to TRBJ2-1; 15 bases are shared with TRBD2. Unmatched junction bases numbered 11, after V lost 11 bases and J lost 6 bases. Germline V gene sequence: CDR1 SEHNR, CDR2 FQNEAQ (reference sequence). This CDR3 spans 16 amino acids. This CDR3 reads CAGSGLAGGRSNEQFF. The CDR3 bases are TGTGCCGGCTCGGGACTAGCGGGAGGAAGGTCCAATGAGCAGTTCTTC.

This chain links TRBV29-1 with TRBJ1-2; D is unresolved. Between the trimmed V and J ends, which lost 7 bases and 6 bases, there was a span of 15 bases. The CDR3 consists of 12 residues. Germline V gene data show CDR1 as SQVTM and CDR2 as ANQGSEA. For the CDR3, the DNA is TGCAGCGGCCTGCGGGGTATCGATGGCTACACCTTC. It codes for CSGLRGIDGYTF.

CDR3 coding DNA: TGTGCCAGCAGCCAAAAACTGACCTACGAGCAGTACTTC. It codes for CASSQKLTYEQYF. This sequence joins TRBV7-6 and TRBJ2-7; no reliable D call. Germline V gene data show CDR1 as SGHVS and CDR2 as FNYEAQ. The CDR3 is 13 residues long. Trimming shortened V by 5 bases and J by 2 bases, and 10 bases separated the two germline ends. Full variable domain (outside the CDR3, taken from reference TRBV7-6 and TRBJ2-7): GAGVSQSPRYKVTKRGQDVALRCDPISGHVSLYWYRQALGQGPEFLTYFNYEAQQDKSGLPNDRFSAERPEGSISTLTIQRTEQRDSAMYRCASSQKLTYEQYFGPGTRLTVT.

This CDR3 is CASSRYRQGDSVEQYF. The DNA for the CDR3 is TGTGCCAGTAGTAGATACAGACAGGGGGACTCGGTCGAGCAGTACTTC. J is TRBJ2-7 and V is TRBV19; TRBD1 matches 9 bases. This CDR3 contains 16 residues. The V segment lost 4 bases and the J segment 6 bases; nucleotides outside the gene matches: 13. CDR1 is LNHDA and CDR2 is SQIVND in the germline V gene (reference sequence).

As regards this clone: At one end, the junction sequence differs from germline, possibly due to a read error. This chain links TRBV6-6 with TRBJ2-4; D might be TRBD2 (7 bases). The CDR3 has 13 amino acids. Germline V CDR1 and CDR2: MNHNY, SVGAGI (reference sequence). CDR3 DNA sequence: TGTGCCAGCAGTGTGGGAGGGACACCCAATAGAGACTTC. The encoded protein is CASSVGGTPNRDF.

The genes are TRBV25-1 and TRBJ1-4; D unresolved. Trimming took 4 bases from V and 8 from J, leaving 14 bases between them. From germline, CDR1 is MGHDK and CDR2 SYGVNS. The CDR3 is 14 residues long. The CDR3 bases are TGTGCCAGCAGTGGTACACCTCGAGGGGAAAAACTGTTTTTT. Translated, it gives CASSGTPRGEKLFF.

This rearrangement joins TRBV5-1 to TRBJ1-6, with TRBD1 matching over 8 bases. The CDR3 has 15 amino acids. The germline gives CDR1 SGHRS, CDR2 YFSETQ. After removal of 4 bases from V and 7 bases from J, the junction contained 7 bases not matched to a gene. The CDR3 DNA reads TGCGCCAGCAGCCAGATGACAGGGGACAATTCACCCCTCCACTTT. Protein sequence: CASSQMTGDNSPLHF.

The chain joins TRBV7-9 to TRBJ2-1; TRBD2 matches 7 bases. The CDR3 contains 17 residues. Trimming at V came to 5 bases and at J to 2 bases, leaving 12 bases not matched to a gene. The germline CDR1 and CDR2 sequences are SEHNR and FQNEAQ (reference sequence). The CDR3 coding sequence is TGTGCCAGCAGCCCCCCGGAGGGCGGGAGTCCCTACAATGAGCAGTTCTTC. This sequence encodes CASSPPEGGSPYNEQFF. Based on the CDR3 plus reference TRBV7-9 and TRBJ2-1, the full variable domain is DTGVSQNPRHKITKRGQNVTFRCDPISEHNRLYWYRQTLGQGPEFLTYFQNEAQLEKSRLLSDRFSAERPKGSFSTLEIQRTEQGDSAMYLCASSPPEGGSPYNEQFFGPGTRLTVL.

CDR3 coding DNA: TGCGCCAGCTTTCAGGGCAATATCCAAGAGACCCAGTACTTC. It yields the protein CASFQGNIQETQYF. The rearrangement joins TRBV5-1 to TRBJ2-5, with D tentatively TRBD1 (5 bases). V lost 7 bases and J lost 1, with 14 bases in between. The CDR3 contains 14 residues. Looked up from germline, CDR1 is SGHRS and CDR2 is YFSETQ.

The CDR3 region has the DNA TGCAGCGCCTCCCCGGGGGGTGGAAACACCATATATTTT. Its translation is CSASPGGGNTIYF. The rearrangement links TRBV29-1 to TRBJ1-3, with a weak D call TRBD1 (5 bases). The V and J ends lost 7 bases and 3 bases respectively, with 13 bases between them. Germline V CDR1 and CDR2: SQVTM, ANQGSEA. There are 13 residues in the CDR3.